These T cell receptor beta chains were read from a single sample in a study of low-dose radiotherapy and immunotherapy resistance in tumors. TCRdb ran MiXCR on the reads and lists one entry per CDR3 protein. The repertoire holds approximately 70,000 distinct CDR3 sequences, with about a third as singletons. The source was PBMCs, collected before treatment. The receptors were gathered from a female donor with ovarian cancer. The CDR3 runs from the conserved cysteine through the conserved F or W. The order of the fields is J gene, D gene, CDR3 length, V gene, clone size, CDR3 protein, CDR3 DNA. The D gene is left open where the match is weak. Size values are once, few and many counts, or a class for expanded clones, and some rows have none.

J: TRBJ2-1; D: -; length: 15; V: TRBV14; size: many; CDR3: CASSQAGMRGGEQFF; DNA: TGTGCCAGCAGCCAAGCTGGAATGAGGGGAGGAGAGCAGTTCTTC
J: TRBJ2-5; D: -; length: 14; V: TRBV19; size: -; CDR3: CASSPTTRRETQYF; DNA: TGTGCCAGTAGTCCCACCACTCGACGGGAGACCCAGTACTTC
J: TRBJ2-1; D: -; length: 16; V: TRBV5-1; size: many; CDR3: CASSFDGRVSYNEQFF; DNA: TGCGCCAGCAGCTTTGATGGGCGGGTCTCCTACAATGAGCAGTTCTTC
J: TRBJ2-7; D: -; length: 15; V: TRBV5-5; size: many; CDR3: CASSLAGARAYEQYF; DNA: TGTGCCAGCAGCTTGGCCGGGGCGCGGGCCTACGAGCAGTACTTC
J: TRBJ2-7; D: -; length: 13; V: TRBV12-5; size: many; CDR3: CASGIDEIYEQYF; DNA: TGTGCTAGTGGTATCGATGAGATCTACGAGCAGTACTTC
J: TRBJ2-5; D: -; length: 15; V: TRBV6-2/TRBV6-3; size: -; CDR3: CASSERQGTQETQYF; DNA: TGTGCCAGCAGTGAACGGCAGGGCACGCAAGAGACCCAGTACTTC
J: TRBJ2-7; D: -; length: 13; V: TRBV11-2; size: many; CDR3: CASSLGQGHEQYF; DNA: TGTGCCAGCAGCTTAGGGCAGGGCCACGAGCAGTACTTC
J: TRBJ2-1; D: -; length: 13; V: TRBV7-9; size: -; CDR3: CASSLGTPPEEFF; DNA: TGTGCCAGCAGCCTCGGGACACCCCCAGAAGAGTTCTTC
J: TRBJ2-2; D: TRBD2; length: 16; V: TRBV7-2; size: -; CDR3: CASSPAGGHFTGELFF; DNA: TGTGCCAGCAGTCCAGCGGGGGGGCATTTCACCGGGGAGCTGTTTTTT
J: TRBJ2-1; D: TRBD2; length: 16; V: TRBV3-1; size: -; CDR3: CASSQILLASGREQFF; DNA: TGTGCCAGCAGTCAAATCCTATTAGCTAGCGGGAGGGAGCAGTTCTTC
J: TRBJ2-1; D: -; length: 15; V: TRBV19; size: many; CDR3: CASSPVGSSYNEQFF; DNA: TGTGCCAGTAGCCCAGTCGGGAGCTCCTACAATGAGCAGTTCTTC
J: TRBJ1-1; D: -; length: 15; V: TRBV11-2; size: many; CDR3: CASSFTENSITEAFF; DNA: TGTGCCAGCAGCTTTACAGAGAACTCGATCACCGAAGCTTTCTTT
J: TRBJ1-1; D: -; length: 14; V: TRBV6-5; size: many; CDR3: CASRFSGRDTEAFF; DNA: TGTGCCAGCAGGTTCTCAGGGAGGGACACTGAAGCTTTCTTT
J: TRBJ1-5; D: -; length: 15; V: TRBV20-1; size: many; CDR3: CSARLGHLGHQPQHF; DNA: TGCAGTGCTAGACTGGGACATCTCGGGCATCAGCCCCAGCATTTT
J: TRBJ1-2; D: TRBD1; length: 13; V: TRBV20-1; size: many; CDR3: CSARDRVVYGYTF; DNA: TGCAGTGCTCGGGACAGGGTAGTCTATGGCTACACCTTC
J: TRBJ2-1; D: TRBD2; length: 15; V: TRBV30; size: many; CDR3: CAWSPGGDIYNEQFF; DNA: TGTGCCTGGAGTCCGGGGGGGGACATATACAATGAGCAGTTCTTC
J: TRBJ2-2; D: -; length: 14; V: TRBV9; size: -; CDR3: CASSVALLAGELFF; DNA: TGTGCCAGCAGCGTAGCCCTTCTGGCCGGGGAGCTGTTTTTT
J: TRBJ1-2; D: TRBD1; length: 14; V: TRBV10-3; size: many; CDR3: CAIQGVVGYNGYTF; DNA: TGTGCCATCCAGGGGGTGGTCGGCTACAATGGCTACACCTTC
J: TRBJ2-2; D: TRBD1; length: 16; V: TRBV6-2/TRBV6-3; size: many; CDR3: CASSYTPGQGSRELFF; DNA: TGTGCCAGCAGTTACACGCCGGGACAGGGTTCCAGGGAGCTGTTTTTT
J: TRBJ1-2; D: -; length: 15; V: TRBV4-1; size: many; CDR3: CASSQDRTTADGYTF; DNA: TGCGCCAGCAGCCAAGATAGGACGACTGCGGATGGCTACACCTTC
J: TRBJ2-7; D: TRBD1; length: 14; V: TRBV6-5; size: many; CDR3: CASQRTGSSGEQYF; DNA: TGTGCCAGCCAGAGGACAGGATCCTCGGGGGAGCAGTACTTC
J: TRBJ1-2; D: TRBD1; length: 12; V: TRBV30; size: many; CDR3: CAWTRQGTGYTF; DNA: TGTGCCTGGACTCGACAGGGTACGGGCTACACCTTC
J: TRBJ2-3; D: TRBD2; length: 16; V: TRBV5-1; size: -; CDR3: CASSLDGSGGTDTQYF; DNA: TGCGCCAGCAGCTTGGATGGGAGCGGGGGCACAGATACGCAGTATTTT
J: TRBJ2-2; D: -; length: 14; V: TRBV6-8; size: many; CDR3: CASRKGGGTGELFF; DNA: TGTGCCAGCAGGAAGGGAGGGGGCACCGGGGAGCTGTTTTTT
J: TRBJ2-7; D: TRBD1; length: 15; V: TRBV5-1; size: -; CDR3: CASSLVGGWSYEQYF; DNA: TGCGCCAGCAGCTTGGTAGGGGGCTGGTCCTACGAGCAGTACTTC
J: TRBJ2-3; D: -; length: 15; V: TRBV14; size: few; CDR3: CASSQDLQLTDTQYF; DNA: TGTGCCAGCAGCCAAGATCTTCAGTTGACAGATACGCAGTATTTT
J: TRBJ2-5; D: -; length: 13; V: TRBV20-1; size: -; CDR3: CSAIRDPSETQYF; DNA: TGCAGTGCTATCCGGGACCCGAGTGAGACCCAGTACTTC
J: TRBJ2-1; D: TRBD2; length: 14; V: TRBV6-2/TRBV6-3; size: medium-sized; CDR3: CASTVAGGYNEQFF; DNA: TGTGCCAGCACAGTAGCGGGAGGCTACAATGAGCAGTTCTTC
J: TRBJ1-1; D: TRBD1; length: 17; V: TRBV4-3; size: -; CDR3: CASSRRGTGTGDIEAFF; DNA: TGCGCCAGCAGCCGAAGAGGGACCGGGACAGGGGATATTGAAGCTTTCTTT
J: TRBJ1-5; D: -; length: 15; V: TRBV2; size: many; CDR3: CASSSPLRGDQPQHF; DNA: TGTGCCAGCAGCTCGCCTCTACGGGGGGATCAGCCCCAGCATTTT
J: TRBJ2-4; D: TRBD2; length: 19; V: TRBV7-2; size: many; CDR3: CASSSIVAGGPNTKNIQYF; DNA: TGTGCCAGCAGCTCCATCGTAGCGGGGGGGCCTAACACCAAAAACATTCAGTACTTC
J: TRBJ2-1; D: -; length: 12; V: TRBV5-6; size: many; CDR3: CASSARYNEQFF; DNA: TGTGCCAGCAGCGCCAGATACAATGAGCAGTTCTTC
J: TRBJ1-1; D: TRBD1; length: 15; V: TRBV11-2; size: -; CDR3: CASSFAGGLSTEAFF; DNA: TGTGCCAGCAGCTTCGCAGGGGGCTTGAGCACTGAAGCTTTCTTT
J: TRBJ2-1; D: -; length: 15; V: TRBV19; size: -; CDR3: CASSTGGLPYNEQFF; DNA: TGTGCCAGTAGCACCGGGGGACTCCCTTACAATGAGCAGTTCTTC
J: TRBJ2-7; D: TRBD1; length: 14; V: TRBV12-3/TRBV12-4; size: many; CDR3: CASSQDREVHEQYF; DNA: TGTGCCAGCAGTCAGGACAGGGAGGTCCACGAGCAGTACTTC
J: TRBJ1-1; D: -; length: 14; V: TRBV12-3/TRBV12-4; size: -; CDR3: CASSSATGNTEAFF; DNA: TGTGCCAGCAGTTCGGCGACAGGGAACACTGAAGCTTTCTTT
J: TRBJ2-1; D: -; length: 12; V: TRBV2; size: many; CDR3: CASNAAVGEQFF; DNA: TGTGCCAGCAACGCGGCCGTTGGTGAGCAGTTCTTC
J: TRBJ2-1; D: TRBD2; length: 17; V: TRBV4-3; size: -; CDR3: CASSQLSASGRANEQFF; DNA: TGCGCCAGCAGCCAGTTATCTGCTAGCGGGAGGGCCAATGAGCAGTTCTTC
J: TRBJ2-5; D: -; length: 11; V: TRBV10-3; size: many; CDR3: CATVSQETQYF; DNA: TGTGCCACCGTGTCCCAAGAGACCCAGTACTTC
J: TRBJ2-5; D: -; length: 15; V: TRBV12-3/TRBV12-4; size: many; CDR3: CASSPSGASGETQYF; DNA: TGTGCCAGCAGCCCCTCGGGAGCGTCGGGAGAGACCCAGTACTTC
J: TRBJ1-2; D: TRBD1; length: 15; V: TRBV5-1; size: many; CDR3: CASSLSPGQGYGYTF; DNA: TGCGCCAGCAGCTTGTCTCCGGGACAGGGCTATGGCTACACCTTC
J: TRBJ2-1; D: -; length: 13; V: TRBV7-9; size: many; CDR3: CASSSPVYNEQFF; DNA: TGTGCCAGCAGCTCCCCCGTGTACAATGAGCAGTTCTTC
J: TRBJ2-7; D: TRBD2; length: 16; V: TRBV20-1; size: many; CDR3: CSATGAPGLVSDEQYF; DNA: TGCAGTGCTACAGGGGCGCCGGGACTAGTATCCGACGAGCAGTACTTC
J: TRBJ2-6; D: -; length: 17; V: TRBV4-1; size: -; CDR3: CASSQDMRGTGANVLTF; DNA: TGCGCCAGCAGCCAAGATATGAGGGGGACTGGGGCCAACGTCCTGACTTTC
J: TRBJ2-1; D: TRBD2; length: 15; V: TRBV12-3/TRBV12-4; size: many; CDR3: CASSGGTSGRTEQFF; DNA: TGTGCCAGCAGTGGCGGGACTAGCGGGAGGACTGAGCAGTTCTTC
J: TRBJ1-1; D: -; length: 15; V: TRBV28; size: many; CDR3: CASTPSGTLNTEAFF; DNA: TGTGCCAGCACTCCCTCCGGGACTCTGAACACTGAAGCTTTCTTT
J: TRBJ2-2; D: -; length: 12; V: TRBV28; size: few; CDR3: CATGRGTGELFF; DNA: TGTGCCACCGGCAGGGGCACCGGGGAGCTGTTTTTT